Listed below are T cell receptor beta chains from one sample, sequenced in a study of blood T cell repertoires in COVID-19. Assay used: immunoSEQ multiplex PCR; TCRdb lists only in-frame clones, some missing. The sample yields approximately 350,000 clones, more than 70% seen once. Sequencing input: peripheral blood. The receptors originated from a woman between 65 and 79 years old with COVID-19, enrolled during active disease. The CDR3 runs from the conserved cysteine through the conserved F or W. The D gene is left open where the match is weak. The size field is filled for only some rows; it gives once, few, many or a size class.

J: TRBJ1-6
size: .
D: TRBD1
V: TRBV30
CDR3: CAWNLLEGQGGLENSPLHF
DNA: TGTGCCTGGAATCTACTAGAGGGGCAGGGGGGCCTCGAAAATTCACCCCTCCACTTT

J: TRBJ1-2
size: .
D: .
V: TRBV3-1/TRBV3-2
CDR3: CASSGDRYGYTF
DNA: TGTGCCAGCAGCGGAGATCGGTATGGCTACACCTTC

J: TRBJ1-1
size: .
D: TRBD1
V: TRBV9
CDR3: CASSVDEGATLNTEAFF
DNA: TGTGCCAGCAGCGTAGACGAGGGGGCAACCCTGAACACTGAAGCTTTCTTT

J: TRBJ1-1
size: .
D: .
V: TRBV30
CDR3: CAWSEGVNTEAFF
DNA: TGTGCCTGGAGTGAGGGGGTGAACACTGAAGCTTTCTTT

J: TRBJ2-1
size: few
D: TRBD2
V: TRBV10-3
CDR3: CATGLAGDNEQFF
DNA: TGTGCCACCGGACTAGCGGGAGACAATGAGCAGTTCTTC

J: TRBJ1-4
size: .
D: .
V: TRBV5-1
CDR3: CASSSGQPTNEKLFF
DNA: TGCGCCAGCAGCTCCGGACAGCCAACTAATGAAAAACTGTTTTTT

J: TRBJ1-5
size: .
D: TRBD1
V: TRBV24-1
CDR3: CATSDRQGSHQPQHF
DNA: TGTGCCACCAGTGATCGACAGGGATCGCATCAGCCCCAGCATTTT

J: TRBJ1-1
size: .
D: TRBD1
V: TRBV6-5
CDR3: CASSPRQGLAFF
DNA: TGTGCCAGCAGCCCGAGACAGGGACTAGCTTTCTTT

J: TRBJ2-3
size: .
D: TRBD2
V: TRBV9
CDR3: CASSPGLAEDTQYF
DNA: TGTGCCAGCAGCCCGGGACTAGCCGAGGATACGCAGTATTTT

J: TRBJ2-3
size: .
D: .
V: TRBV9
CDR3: CASSREGGPPDTQYF
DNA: TGTGCCAGCAGCCGAGAGGGGGGGCCCCCAGATACGCAGTATTTT

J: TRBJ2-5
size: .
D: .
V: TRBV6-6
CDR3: CASSPGGGATQYQETQYF
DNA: TGTGCCAGCAGTCCCGGCGGAGGGGCAACCCAGTACCAAGAGACCCAGTACTTC

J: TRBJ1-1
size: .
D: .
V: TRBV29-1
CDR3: CSAGLGGGTEAFF
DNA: TGCAGCGCCGGCCTCGGGGGGGGCACTGAAGCTTTCTTT

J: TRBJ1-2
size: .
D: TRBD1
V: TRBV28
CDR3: CASRSPFTGDLYGYTF
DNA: TGTGCCAGCAGGTCTCCCTTTACAGGGGATTTGTATGGCTACACCTTC

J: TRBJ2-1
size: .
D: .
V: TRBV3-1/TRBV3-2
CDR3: CASSQAPAEYNEQFF
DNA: TGTGCCAGCAGCCAAGCCCCAGCGGAATACAATGAGCAGTTCTTC

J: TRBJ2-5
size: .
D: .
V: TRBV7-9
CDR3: CASSLERFGTQYF
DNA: TGTGCCAGCAGCTTAGAGCGCTTTGGGACCCAGTACTTC

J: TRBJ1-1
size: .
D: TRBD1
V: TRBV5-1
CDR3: CASSLETGGYAEAFF
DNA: TGCGCCAGCAGCTTGGAGACAGGGGGTTACGCTGAAGCTTTCTTT

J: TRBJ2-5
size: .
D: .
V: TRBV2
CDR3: CASTLWDYQETQYF
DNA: TGTGCCAGCACCTTATGGGACTACCAAGAGACCCAGTACTTC

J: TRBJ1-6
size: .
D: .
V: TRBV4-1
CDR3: CASSPHYNSPLHF
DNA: TGCGCCAGCAGCCCCCACTATAATTCACCCCTCCACTTT

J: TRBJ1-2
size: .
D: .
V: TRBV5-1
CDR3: CASSLLPGDLNYGYTF
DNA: TGCGCCAGCAGCTTGCTTCCAGGGGACCTTAACTATGGCTACACCTTC

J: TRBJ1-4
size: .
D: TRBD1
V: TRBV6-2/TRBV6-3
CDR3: CASSYDRGSEKLFF
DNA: TGTGCCAGCAGTTACGACAGGGGATCTGAAAAACTGTTTTTT

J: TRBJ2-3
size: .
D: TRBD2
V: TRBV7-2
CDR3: CASSPRGIQSGDTQYF
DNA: TGTGCCAGCTCACCGCGGGGGATTCAATCGGGAGATACGCAGTATTTT

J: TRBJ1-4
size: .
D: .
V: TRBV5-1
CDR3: CASSSGEKLFF
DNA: TGCGCCAGCAGCTCAGGTGAAAAACTGTTTTTT

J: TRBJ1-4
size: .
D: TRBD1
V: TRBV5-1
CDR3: CASSLSGQTNEKLFF
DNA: TGCGCCAGCAGCTTGTCGGGACAGACTAATGAAAAACTGTTTTTT

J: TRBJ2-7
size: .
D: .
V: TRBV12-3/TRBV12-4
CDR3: CASSLHRFEQYF
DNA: TGTGCCAGCAGCCTCCATAGATTCGAGCAGTACTTC

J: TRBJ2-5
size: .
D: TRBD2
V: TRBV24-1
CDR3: CATSEGRGGPETQYF
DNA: TGTGCCACCAGTGAGGGACGGGGGGGCCCGGAGACCCAGTACTTC

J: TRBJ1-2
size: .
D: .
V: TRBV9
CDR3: CASRELRSANYGYTF
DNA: TGTGCCAGCAGAGAATTACGTTCGGCTAACTATGGCTACACCTTC

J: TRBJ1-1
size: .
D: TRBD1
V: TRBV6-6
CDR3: CASSYSTGGWTTEAFF
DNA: TGTGCCAGCAGTTACTCGACAGGGGGGTGGACCACTGAAGCTTTCTTT

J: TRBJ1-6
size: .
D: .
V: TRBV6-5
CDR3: CASSYGAVNSPLHF
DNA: TGTGCCAGCAGTTACGGAGCCGTTAATTCACCCCTCCACTTT

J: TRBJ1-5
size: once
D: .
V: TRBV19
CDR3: CASSIMTGPRQPQHF
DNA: TGTGCCAGTAGTATAATGACGGGTCCGCGACAGCCCCAGCATTTT

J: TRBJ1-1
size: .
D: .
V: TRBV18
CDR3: CASSRSTGTEAFF
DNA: TGTGCCAGCTCCCGGTCTACGGGGACTGAAGCTTTCTTT

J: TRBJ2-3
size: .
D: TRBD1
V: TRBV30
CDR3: CAWQTGFGGTDTQYF
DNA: TGTGCCTGGCAGACAGGGTTTGGGGGCACAGATACGCAGTATTTT

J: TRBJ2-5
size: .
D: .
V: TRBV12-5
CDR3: CASGLETEETQYF
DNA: TGTGCTAGTGGTTTGGAAACGGAAGAGACCCAGTACTTC

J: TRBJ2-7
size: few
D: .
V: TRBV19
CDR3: CASSIVPGSYEQYF
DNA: TGTGCCAGTAGTATAGTCCCAGGCTCCTACGAGCAGTACTTC

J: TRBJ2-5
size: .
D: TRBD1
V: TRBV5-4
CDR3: CASSSDYRGQETQYF
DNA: TGTGCCAGCAGCTCGGATTACAGGGGCCAAGAGACCCAGTACTTC

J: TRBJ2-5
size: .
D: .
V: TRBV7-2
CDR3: CASSLLVPSGKETQYF
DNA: TGTGCCAGCAGCTTATTGGTTCCGTCAGGGAAAGAGACCCAGTACTTC

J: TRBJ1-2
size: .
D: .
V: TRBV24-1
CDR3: CATSETDSNYGYTF
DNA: TGTGCCACCAGTGAGACGGACAGCAACTATGGCTACACCTTC

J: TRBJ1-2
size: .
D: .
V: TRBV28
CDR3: CASSLGGGAVYGYTF
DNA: TGTGCCAGCAGTTTGGGGGGGGGAGCCGTTTATGGCTACACCTTC

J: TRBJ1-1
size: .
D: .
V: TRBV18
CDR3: CASSPRVENTEAFF
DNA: TGTGCCAGCTCACCCAGGGTTGAAAACACTGAAGCTTTCTTT

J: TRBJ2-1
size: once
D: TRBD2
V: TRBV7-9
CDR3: CASSSRGGGNEQFF
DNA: TGTGCCAGCAGCTCGCGGGGGGGCGGCAATGAGCAGTTCTTC

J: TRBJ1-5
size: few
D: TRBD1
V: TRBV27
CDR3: CASRPTGTGVGNQPQHF
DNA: TGTGCCAGCAGGCCAACCGGGACAGGGGTTGGGAATCAGCCCCAGCATTTT

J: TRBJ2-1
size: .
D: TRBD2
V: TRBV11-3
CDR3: CASSRGEEQFF
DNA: TGTGCCAGCAGCCGGGGGGAAGAGCAGTTCTTC

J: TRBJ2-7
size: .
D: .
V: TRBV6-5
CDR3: CASRWAGAAYEQYF
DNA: TGTGCCAGCAGATGGGCGGGGGCAGCCTACGAGCAGTACTTC

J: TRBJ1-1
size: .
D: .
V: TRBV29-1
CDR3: CGGGRDTNTEAFF
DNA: TGCGGCGGGGGCCGGGACACCAACACTGAAGCTTTCTTT

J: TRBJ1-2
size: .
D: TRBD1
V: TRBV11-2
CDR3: CASRRQGTFGYTF
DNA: TGTGCCAGCAGGCGACAGGGTACATTTGGCTACACCTTC

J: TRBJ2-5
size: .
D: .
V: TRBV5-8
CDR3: CASSLGTGQETQYF
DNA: TGTGCCAGCAGCTTGGGAACAGGGCAAGAGACCCAGTACTTC

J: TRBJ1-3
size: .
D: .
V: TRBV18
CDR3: CASSPQGISGNTIYF
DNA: TGTGCCAGCTCACCCCAGGGGATCTCTGGAAACACCATATATTTT

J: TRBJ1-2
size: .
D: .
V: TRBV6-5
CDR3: CASRDPGRFYGYTF
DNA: TGTGCCAGCAGAGACCCCGGGAGGTTCTATGGCTACACCTTC

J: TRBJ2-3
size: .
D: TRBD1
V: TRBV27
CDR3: CASSHRGPDTQYF
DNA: TGTGCCAGCAGCCACAGGGGGCCGGATACGCAGTATTTT